Listed below are T cell receptor beta chains from one sample, sequenced in a study of T cell changes during pregnancy in multiple sclerosis. Clones were sequenced by immunoSEQ multiplex PCR, and TCRdb holds only the in-frame ones, with some missing. The table lists roughly 68,000 clones, about 92% of them singletons. Material: peripheral blood, obtained in the second trimester of pregnancy. The receptors stem from a female donor in good health, enrolled as a control in a pregnancy study. Each CDR3 is given with its conserved first and last residue. The order of the fields is V gene, D gene, clone size, J gene, CDR3 DNA, CDR3 protein. The D gene is left open where the match is weak. A clone size is listed for some rows: how often the clone was seen (once, few, many), or a class if it is expanded.

V: TRBV10-3
D: TRBD2
size: -
J: TRBJ2-1
DNA: TGTGCCATCAGTGAGTCTAGCGGGGGTGGCTACAATGAGCAGTTCTTC
CDR3: CAISESSGGGYNEQFF

V: TRBV7-9
D: -
size: -
J: TRBJ2-6
DNA: TGTGCCAGCACCAAACAGTCTCCTGGGGCCAACGTCCTGACTTTC
CDR3: CASTKQSPGANVLTF

V: TRBV1
D: -
size: once
J: TRBJ2-3
DNA: TGCACCAGCAGCCAAGAATGCGGCAGGGGAGCCTCTAGCACAGATACGCAGTATTTT
CDR3: CTSSQECGRGASSTDTQYF

V: TRBV5-1
D: TRBD2
size: -
J: TRBJ2-3
DNA: TGCGCCAGCAGCTTGGTAGTTAGCGGGGGACCAACAGATACGCAGTATTTT
CDR3: CASSLVVSGGPTDTQYF

V: TRBV28
D: TRBD2
size: few
J: TRBJ2-7
DNA: TGTGCCAGCAGTTTCGCACTAGCGGGACTATCCTACGAGCAGTACTTC
CDR3: CASSFALAGLSYEQYF

V: TRBV5-1
D: TRBD1
size: -
J: TRBJ2-7
DNA: TGCGCCAGCAGCTTGGGTGGGACAGGGGGCGAGCAGTACTTC
CDR3: CASSLGGTGGEQYF

V: TRBV28
D: TRBD1
size: -
J: TRBJ2-7
DNA: TGTGCCAGCACCTTACCGGACAGGGGGACGTACGAGCAGTACTTC
CDR3: CASTLPDRGTYEQYF

V: TRBV18
D: -
size: -
J: TRBJ1-2
DNA: TGTGCCAGCTCACCACGGGGGGAAGATGGCTACACCTTC
CDR3: CASSPRGEDGYTF

V: TRBV9
D: TRBD2
size: -
J: TRBJ2-7
DNA: TGTGCCAGCAGCGTTGAGGGTAGCGGGATTGACGAGCAGTACTTC
CDR3: CASSVEGSGIDEQYF

V: TRBV2
D: TRBD1
size: -
J: TRBJ1-1
DNA: TGTGCCAGCAACACAGGGGCCGTGTTTGAAGCTTTCTTT
CDR3: CASNTGAVFEAFF

V: TRBV30
D: -
size: -
J: TRBJ2-1
DNA: TGTGCCTGGAGTGTCGGGGGAGCCTACAATGAGCAGTTCTTC
CDR3: CAWSVGGAYNEQFF

V: TRBV5-5
D: -
size: -
J: TRBJ1-1
DNA: TGTGCCAGCAGCTTTAATGGGGGAGGGGAAGCTTTCTTT
CDR3: CASSFNGGGEAFF

V: TRBV7-3
D: TRBD2
size: -
J: TRBJ2-1
DNA: TGTGCCAGCAGCTCCTCCCCGGGAGGGGTCAATGAGCAGTTCTTC
CDR3: CASSSSPGGVNEQFF

V: TRBV29-1
D: -
size: -
J: TRBJ2-7
DNA: TGCAGCGTCTGGATTGGGAGTGCCTCCTACGAGCAGTACTTC
CDR3: CSVWIGSASYEQYF

V: TRBV30
D: TRBD2
size: medium-sized
J: TRBJ2-2
DNA: TGTGCCTGGAGCGAACGGGAGGAAGGCGGGGAGCTGTTTTTT
CDR3: CAWSEREEGGELFF

V: TRBV11-2
D: TRBD1
size: -
J: TRBJ2-1
DNA: TGTGCCAGCAGCCAAGATCCCGGGACAGGGGGCAATGAGCAGTTCTTC
CDR3: CASSQDPGTGGNEQFF

V: TRBV5-6
D: -
size: -
J: TRBJ1-3
DNA: TGTGCCAGCGGAGGGGCGGGAAACACCATATATTTT
CDR3: CASGGAGNTIYF

V: TRBV19
D: TRBD1
size: -
J: TRBJ1-1
DNA: TGTGCCAGTAGTGACAGGGTCATGCACCCTGAAGCTTTCTTT
CDR3: CASSDRVMHPEAFF

V: TRBV5-1
D: -
size: once
J: TRBJ1-1
DNA: TGCGCCAGCAGCCCATTTATTCCCGAGCTCGAGAGGACTGAAGCTTTCTTT
CDR3: CASSPFIPELERTEAFF

V: TRBV2
D: -
size: -
J: TRBJ2-7
DNA: TGTGCCAGCAGTGTAAGTGTAGCGGCCACCTACGAGCAGTACTTC
CDR3: CASSVSVAATYEQYF

V: TRBV10-3
D: TRBD1
size: -
J: TRBJ1-4
DNA: TGTGCCATCAGTGAGTCCCGGGACAGGGGTGAAAAACTGTTTTTT
CDR3: CAISESRDRGEKLFF

V: TRBV15
D: -
size: -
J: TRBJ1-4
DNA: TGTGCCACCAGCCCCCTCGGGGGGAGAAATGAAAAACTGTTTTTT
CDR3: CATSPLGGRNEKLFF

V: TRBV5-8
D: TRBD1
size: -
J: TRBJ1-3
DNA: TGTGCCAGCAGCAATCAGGGGGAGGACTCTGGAAACACCATATATTTT
CDR3: CASSNQGEDSGNTIYF

V: TRBV4-1
D: TRBD1
size: -
J: TRBJ1-5
DNA: TGCGCCAGCAGTCAAGGGTTGACAGGGACCGATCAGCCCCAGCATTTT
CDR3: CASSQGLTGTDQPQHF

V: TRBV25-1
D: -
size: -
J: TRBJ2-3
DNA: TGTGCCAGCAGTGAATACAGGGTCAACACAGATACGCAGTATTTT
CDR3: CASSEYRVNTDTQYF

V: TRBV21-1
D: -
size: -
J: TRBJ1-1
DNA: TGTGCCAGCAGCAAAACACAGGGGGATCCCACTGAAGCTTTCTTT
CDR3: CASSKTQGDPTEAFF

V: TRBV27
D: -
size: -
J: TRBJ2-3
DNA: TGTGCCAGCATGGCGGGAACCCCAGCAGATACGCAGTATTTT
CDR3: CASMAGTPADTQYF

V: TRBV2
D: TRBD2
size: -
J: TRBJ2-3
DNA: TGTGCCAGCAGTGCGACTAGCGGGGGGCGGAGGCAGTATTTT
CDR3: CASSATSGGRRQYF

V: TRBV19
D: TRBD1
size: -
J: TRBJ1-4
DNA: TGTGCCAGCACCTCGGACAGGGGAAACGAAAAACTGTTTTTT
CDR3: CASTSDRGNEKLFF

V: TRBV7-9
D: -
size: -
J: TRBJ2-7
DNA: TGTGCCAGCAGCTTGGCGGGGGCTATCTACGAGCAGTACTTC
CDR3: CASSLAGAIYEQYF

V: TRBV11-3
D: TRBD1
size: -
J: TRBJ2-2
DNA: TGTGCCAGCAGCGGGACAGATGTTCGGAGGCTAAGCAACACCGGGGAGCTGTTTTTT
CDR3: CASSGTDVRRLSNTGELFF

V: TRBV15
D: TRBD2
size: once
J: TRBJ2-7
DNA: TGTGCCACCAGCACTCGGGGGGGGTTCCGGGAGCAGTACTTC
CDR3: CATSTRGGFREQYF

V: TRBV5-1
D: -
size: -
J: TRBJ2-5
DNA: TGCGCCAGCAGCCCGGAGGGAATGGGAGAGACCCAGTACTTC
CDR3: CASSPEGMGETQYF

V: TRBV28
D: -
size: -
J: TRBJ1-2
DNA: TGTGCCAGCAGTTTGGATGGGGCGCAGGGTGGCTACACCTTC
CDR3: CASSLDGAQGGYTF

V: TRBV7-9
D: TRBD1
size: once
J: TRBJ1-2
DNA: TGTGCCAGCAGCTTAGGGACAGGGAACTATGGCTACACCTTC
CDR3: CASSLGTGNYGYTF

V: TRBV7-9
D: TRBD1
size: once
J: TRBJ2-7
DNA: TGTGCCAGCAGCTCGGGACAGGGGGCAGCCTACGAGCAGTACTTC
CDR3: CASSSGQGAAYEQYF

V: TRBV5-1
D: TRBD2
size: -
J: TRBJ2-3
DNA: TGCGCCAGCAGGGATAATAGCGGGAGTATTTCAGATACGCAGTATTTT
CDR3: CASRDNSGSISDTQYF

V: TRBV19
D: -
size: -
J: TRBJ2-3
DNA: TGTGCCAGTAATCTAGCGTCGGTGACAGATACGCAGTATTTT
CDR3: CASNLASVTDTQYF

V: TRBV5-1
D: TRBD1
size: once
J: TRBJ1-1
DNA: TGCGCCAGCAGCCTCCGTGGTAGGGGGTTCGTATCCGGGACAGGGGGCGAGGAAGCTTTCTTT
CDR3: CASSLRGRGFVSGTGGEEAFF

V: TRBV7-9
D: -
size: once
J: TRBJ2-2
DNA: TGTGCCAGCAGCTCGGGACTGAACACCGGGGAGCTGTTTTTT
CDR3: CASSSGLNTGELFF

V: TRBV4-2
D: TRBD1
size: -
J: TRBJ2-2
DNA: TGTGCCAGCAGCCAGGGGACAGAGGTTGCCGGGGAGCTGTTTTTT
CDR3: CASSQGTEVAGELFF

V: TRBV10-2
D: -
size: -
J: TRBJ2-2
DNA: TGCGCCAGCAGTGATATCGGAACAGAAACCGGGGAGCTGTTTTTT
CDR3: CASSDIGTETGELFF

V: TRBV7-2
D: -
size: once
J: TRBJ2-7
DNA: TGTGCCAGCAGCACCGGGACTCCTCCATACGAGCAGTACTTC
CDR3: CASSTGTPPYEQYF

V: TRBV28
D: -
size: -
J: TRBJ2-1
DNA: TGTGCCAGCAGTTTGGAGGGAACGTTTGAGCAGTTCTTC
CDR3: CASSLEGTFEQFF

V: TRBV5-1
D: TRBD1
size: -
J: TRBJ2-7
DNA: TGCGCCAGCAGCTTGGGTCAGGGGGCGTACGAGCAGTACTTC
CDR3: CASSLGQGAYEQYF